This TCR beta chain was captured by sequencing in a study of T cell repertoires in cytomegalovirus infection. General observations from the study: The ex vivo response was dominated by HLA-C-restricted CMV-specific TCR beta clonotypes.

This clonotype was picked up many times. What it recognizes is unknown. The germline V gene has CDR1 SGHTA and CDR2 FQGNSA. The CDR3 contains 18 residues. V lost 0 bases, J lost 5 bases, and 14 bases stayed unmatched. TCRdb recomputed calls from the reads with MiXCR, one row per CDR3 protein. The sample holds around 320,000 distinct CDR3 sequences, approximately 9.5% seen once. The sequencing input was PBMCs. The origin of this receptor is a human donor in good health (CMV status not recorded). Some clones in this sample may be carry-over from other donors' samples. The chain couples TRBV7-2 to TRBJ2-3; 7 bases line up with TRBD2. The CDR3 DNA follows: TGTGCCAGCAGCTTAGCCCGCTACCTGACGCGGGGGAAAGATACGCAGTATTTT. Translation: CASSLARYLTRGKDTQYF.